The 4 T cell receptor beta chains reported below all come from one sample, sequenced in a study of T cell clonality in common variable immunodeficiency. General observations from the study: Fewer deletions and N-nucleotide insertions were reportedly seen in common variable immunodeficiency TCR beta sequences.

These receptors' antigens are unknown. Generated by immunoSEQ multiplex PCR, the TCRdb table keeps only in-frame clones and is missing some. The sample yields roughly 25,000 clones, without any singletons. Input material: peripheral blood mononuclear cells. The origin of the receptors is a human donor with common variable immunodeficiency.

This clone was detected ten times or more. The read stops 3 residues short of the end of the CDR3; the missing end is completed from the germline J gene. V is TRBV9 and J is TRBJ2-1, with 9 nucleotides matching TRBD2. CDR1 and CDR2 (germline): SGDLS, YYNGEE. The length of the CDR3 is 15 residues. Trimming cost V 3 bases and J 0 bases; bases outside gene matches: 1. Incomplete CDR3 DNA: TGTGCCAGCAGCGATAGCGGGGGCTCCTACAATGAG. Residues: CASSDSGGSYNE. The entire CDR3 is CASSDSGGSYNEQFF.

Note on this clone: The read halts 3 residues ahead of the CDR3 end, with the missing end drawn from the germline J gene. The chain joins TRBV2 to TRBJ2-5; 10 bases agree with TRBD2. V lost 5 bases to trimming and J lost 4 bases; unmatched junction nucleotides: 1. CDR1 and CDR2 (germline): SNHLY, FYNNEI. The CDR3 covers 13 residues. The CDR3 bases that were read are TGTGCCAGCAGTCGACTAGCGGGAGAGACC. Translating gives CASSRLAGET. The CDR3 in full is CASSRLAGETQYF.

In the case of this clone: The read is 3 residues too short to cover the CDR3 end, so that end is filled in from the germline J gene. The chain joins TRBV11-2 to TRBJ2-7; D gene unclear. There are 14 residues in the CDR3. Germline CDR1 and CDR2: SGHAT and FQNNGV. V lost 7 bases and J 5 bases, leaving 18 bases between the germline ends. Here the CDR3 reads CASTTSQMGHEQYF. The covered CDR3 bases are TGTGCCAGCACCACCAGCCAAATGGGCCACGAG.

This clone appeared a few times. The CDR3 extends 3 residues past the end of the read, so its final part is completed from the germline J gene. The chain combines TRBV5-5 with TRBJ1-3; maybe TRBD1 (5 bases). The V gene lost 4 bases and the J gene lost 3 bases, with 8 bases spanning the gap. This CDR3 is 13 amino acids long. Germline CDR1 SGHKS, CDR2 YYEKEE (reference sequence). The DNA read from the CDR3 is TGTGCCAGCAGCCAGGGACTTGGAAACACC. Protein sequence: CASSQGLGNT. The full CDR3 protein reads CASSQGLGNTIYF.